The sequence of this T cell receptor (beta chain) was determined in a study of technical replicates of blood from several donors. Here immunoSEQ multiplex PCR was the method, and the copy in TCRdb shows in-frame clones only, minus some. This table has approximately 82,000 clones, roughly 95% appearing once. Trimming removed 2 bases at V and 0 bases at J, with 11 bases between. Germline V gene sequence: CDR1 SGHDT, CDR2 YYEEEE. The CDR3 covers 15 residues. The chain combines TRBV5-6 with TRBJ1-1; D unresolved. The clonotype originates from a human donor in good health. The sequenced sample consisted of T cells isolated from PBMCs. CDR3 in amino acids: CASSFLGKLNTEAFF. CDR3 DNA sequence: TGTGCCAGCAGCTTTTTGGGCAAGCTGAACACTGAAGCTTTCTTT.